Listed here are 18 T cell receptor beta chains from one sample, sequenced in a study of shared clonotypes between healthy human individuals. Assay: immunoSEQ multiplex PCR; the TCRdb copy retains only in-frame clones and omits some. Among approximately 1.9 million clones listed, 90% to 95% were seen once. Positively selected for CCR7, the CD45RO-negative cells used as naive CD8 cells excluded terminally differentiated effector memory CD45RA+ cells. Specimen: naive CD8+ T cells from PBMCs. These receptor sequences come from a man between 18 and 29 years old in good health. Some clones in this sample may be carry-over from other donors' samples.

CDR3 nucleotides: TGTGCCAGCAGCCAAGAGTGGGTAAGGGCAAACTCCTATGGCTACACCTTC. Translating gives CASSQEWVRANSYGYTF. J is TRBJ1-2 and V is TRBV4-2; D remains ambiguous. Germline CDR1 is LGHNA and CDR2 is YNFKEQ. V was trimmed by 0 bases and J by 4 bases, leaving 18 bases between them. The CDR3 is 17 amino acids.

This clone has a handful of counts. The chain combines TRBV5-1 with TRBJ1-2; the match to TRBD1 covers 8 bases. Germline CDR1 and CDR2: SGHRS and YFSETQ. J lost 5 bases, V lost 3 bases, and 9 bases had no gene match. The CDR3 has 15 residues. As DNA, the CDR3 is TGCGCCAGCAGCTCTACTCCCGGGACAGGATATGGCTACACCTTC. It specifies CASSSTPGTGYGYTF.

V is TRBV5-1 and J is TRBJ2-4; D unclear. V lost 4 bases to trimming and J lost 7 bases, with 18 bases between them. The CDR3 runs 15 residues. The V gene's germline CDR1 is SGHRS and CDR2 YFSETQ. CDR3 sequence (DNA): TGCGCCAGCAGCCTGGGTCTTAATGAGGTGAACATTCAGTACTTC. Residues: CASSLGLNEVNIQYF.

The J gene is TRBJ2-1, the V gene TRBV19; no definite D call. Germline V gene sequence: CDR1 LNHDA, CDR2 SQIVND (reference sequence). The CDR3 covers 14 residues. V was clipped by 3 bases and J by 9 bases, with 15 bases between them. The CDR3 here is CASSMTAAAIEQFF. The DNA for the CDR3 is TGTGCCAGTAGTATGACGGCGGCCGCGATTGAGCAGTTCTTC. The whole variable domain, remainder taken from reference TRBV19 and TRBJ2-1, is DGGITQSPKYLFRKEGQNVTLSCEQNLNHDAMYWYRQDPGQGLRLIYYSQIVNDFQKGDIAEGYSVSREKKESFPLTVTSAQKNPTAFYLCASSMTAAAIEQFFGPGTRLTVL.

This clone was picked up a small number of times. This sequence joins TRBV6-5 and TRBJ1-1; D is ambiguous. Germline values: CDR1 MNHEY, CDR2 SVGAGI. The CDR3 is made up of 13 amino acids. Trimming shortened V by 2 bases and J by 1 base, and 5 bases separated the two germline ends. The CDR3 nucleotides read TGTGCCAGCAGTTACAACGAGAACACTGAAGCTTTCTTT. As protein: CASSYNENTEAFF.

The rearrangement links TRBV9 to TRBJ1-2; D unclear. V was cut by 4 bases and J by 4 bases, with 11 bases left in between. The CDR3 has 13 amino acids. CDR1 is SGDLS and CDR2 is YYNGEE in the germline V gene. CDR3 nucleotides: TGTGCCAGCAGCATCTCCGAGTCCTATGGCTACACCTTC. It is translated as CASSISESYGYTF.

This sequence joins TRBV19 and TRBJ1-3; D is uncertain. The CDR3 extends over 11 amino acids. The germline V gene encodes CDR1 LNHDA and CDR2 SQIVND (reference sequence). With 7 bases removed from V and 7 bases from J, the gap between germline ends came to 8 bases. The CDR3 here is CASTPENTIYF. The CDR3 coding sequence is TGTGCCAGTACCCCAGAGAACACCATATATTTT.

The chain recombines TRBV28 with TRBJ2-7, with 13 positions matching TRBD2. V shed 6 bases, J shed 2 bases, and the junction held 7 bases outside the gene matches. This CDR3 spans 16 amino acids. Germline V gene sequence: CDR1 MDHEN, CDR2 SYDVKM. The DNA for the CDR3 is TGTGCCAGCAGATACGGGACTAGCGGGGAGACCTACGAGCAGTACTTC. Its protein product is CASRYGTSGETYEQYF.

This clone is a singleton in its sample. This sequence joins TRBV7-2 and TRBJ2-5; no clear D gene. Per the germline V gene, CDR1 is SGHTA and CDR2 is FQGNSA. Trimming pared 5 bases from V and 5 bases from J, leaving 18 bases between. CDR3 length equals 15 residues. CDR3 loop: CASSPTRILTETQYF. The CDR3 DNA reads TGTGCCAGCAGCCCAACACGAATTCTAACGGAGACCCAGTACTTC.

For the CDR3, the DNA is TGTGCCAGTCAGACCTGGGGTCAGCCCCAGCATTTT. Protein product: CASQTWGQPQHF. The chain has TRBV19 and TRBJ1-5; D gene unclear. The CDR3 loop spans 12 amino acids. Germline CDR1 and CDR2: LNHDA and SQIVND (reference sequence). Trimming pared 8 bases from V and 6 bases from J, leaving 11 bases between.

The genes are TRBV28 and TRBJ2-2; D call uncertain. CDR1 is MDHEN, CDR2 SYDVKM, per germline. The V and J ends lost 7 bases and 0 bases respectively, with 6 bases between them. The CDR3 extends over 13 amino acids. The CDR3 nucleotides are TGTGCCAGCAACAAGCCGAACACCGGGGAGCTGTTTTTT. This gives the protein CASNKPNTGELFF.

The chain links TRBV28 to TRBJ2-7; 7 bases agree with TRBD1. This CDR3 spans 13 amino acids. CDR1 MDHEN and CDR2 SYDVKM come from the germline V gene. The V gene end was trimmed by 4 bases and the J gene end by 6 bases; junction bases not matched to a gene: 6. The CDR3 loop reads CASSSTGLAEQYF. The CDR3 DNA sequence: TGTGCCAGCAGTTCGACAGGGTTGGCCGAGCAGTACTTC.

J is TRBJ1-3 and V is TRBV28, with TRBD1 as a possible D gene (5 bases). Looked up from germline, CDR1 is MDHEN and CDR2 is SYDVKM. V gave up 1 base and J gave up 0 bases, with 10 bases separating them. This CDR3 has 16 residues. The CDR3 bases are TGTGCCAGCAGTTTATTCACAGGCGACTCTGGAAACACCATATATTTT. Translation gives CASSLFTGDSGNTIYF. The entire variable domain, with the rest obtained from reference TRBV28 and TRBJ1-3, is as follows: DVKVTQSSRYLVKRTGEKVFLECVQDMDHENMFWYRQDPGLGLRLIYFSYDVKMKEKGDIPEGYSVSREKKERFSLILESASTNQTSMYLCASSLFTGDSGNTIYFGEGSWLTVV.

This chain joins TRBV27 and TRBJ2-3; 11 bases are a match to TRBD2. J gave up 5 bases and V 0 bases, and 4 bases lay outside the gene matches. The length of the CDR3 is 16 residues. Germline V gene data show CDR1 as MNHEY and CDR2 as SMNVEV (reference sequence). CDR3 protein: CASSLSTSGRIDTQYF. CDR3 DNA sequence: TGTGCCAGCAGTTTATCTACTAGCGGGAGAATAGATACGCAGTATTTT.

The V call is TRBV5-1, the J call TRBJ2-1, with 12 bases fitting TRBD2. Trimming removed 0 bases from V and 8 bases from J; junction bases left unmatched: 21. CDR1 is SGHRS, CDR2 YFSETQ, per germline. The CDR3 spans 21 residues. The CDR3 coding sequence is TGCGCCAGCAGCTTGGGGCTCCAAATTGGCCGACTAGCGGGAGACCTAGATGAGCAGTTCTTC. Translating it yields CASSLGLQIGRLAGDLDEQFF.

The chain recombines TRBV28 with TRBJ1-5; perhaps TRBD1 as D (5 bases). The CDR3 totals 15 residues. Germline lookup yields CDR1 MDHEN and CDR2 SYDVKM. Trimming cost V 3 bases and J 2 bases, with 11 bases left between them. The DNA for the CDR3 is TGTGCCAGCAGTTTTGGGGCCGGAGGCAATCAGCCCCAGCATTTT. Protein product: CASSFGAGGNQPQHF.

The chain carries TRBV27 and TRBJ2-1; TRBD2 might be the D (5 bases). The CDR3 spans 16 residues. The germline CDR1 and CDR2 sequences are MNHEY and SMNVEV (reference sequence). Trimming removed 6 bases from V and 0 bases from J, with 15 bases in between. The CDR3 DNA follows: TGTGCCAGCAGCCCTAACAGCGGTGTCTCCTACAATGAGCAGTTCTTC. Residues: CASSPNSGVSYNEQFF.

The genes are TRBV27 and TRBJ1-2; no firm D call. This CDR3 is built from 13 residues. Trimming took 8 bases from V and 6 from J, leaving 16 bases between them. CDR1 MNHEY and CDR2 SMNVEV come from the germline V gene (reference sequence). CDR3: CASGTSGPHGYTF. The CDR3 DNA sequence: TGTGCCAGCGGAACTTCGGGTCCCCATGGCTACACCTTC.